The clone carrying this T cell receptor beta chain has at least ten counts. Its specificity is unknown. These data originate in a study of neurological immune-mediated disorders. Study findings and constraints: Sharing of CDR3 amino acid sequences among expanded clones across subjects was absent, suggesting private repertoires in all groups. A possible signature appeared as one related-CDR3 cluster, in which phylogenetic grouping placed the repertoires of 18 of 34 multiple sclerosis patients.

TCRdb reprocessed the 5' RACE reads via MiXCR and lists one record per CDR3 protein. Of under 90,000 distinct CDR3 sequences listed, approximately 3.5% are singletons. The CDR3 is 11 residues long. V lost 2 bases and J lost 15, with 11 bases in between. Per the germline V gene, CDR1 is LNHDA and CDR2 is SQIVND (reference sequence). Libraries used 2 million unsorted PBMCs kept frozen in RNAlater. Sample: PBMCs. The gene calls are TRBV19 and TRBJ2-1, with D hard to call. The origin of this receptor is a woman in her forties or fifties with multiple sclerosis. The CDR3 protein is CASSIRSARFF. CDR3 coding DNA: TGTGCCAGTAGTATACGATCAGCTAGGTTCTTC.